The source of this T cell receptor beta chain is a study of shared clonotypes between healthy human individuals (dated by TCRdb to 2020 to 2022). For context, the study as a whole: Three men and two women, aged 18 to 49 years, made up the cohort. For each donor, CD4 naive and CD4 memory were each run on three plates, CD8 naive on two plates, and CD8 memory on one plate. To estimate repertoire size and how much clonotypes are shared between individuals, the study performed deep sequencing of blood TCR repertoires from 4 to 6 healthy adults. To increase sequencing depth and limit assay-specific biases, different laboratories used diverse techniques to prepare libraries and sequence TCR repertoires. Per donor, leukapheresis produced somewhere between about 0.9 and 10 billion PBMCs. Beyond this particular receptor, the publication reports: Sampling was restricted to blood, and TCR repertoires in tissue are likely to differ from TCR repertoires in blood. Pairwise subsampling led to the expectation that sequencing depth would affect the degree of clonotype sharing among donors. Compared with non-shared clonotypes, the clonotypes found in all four sorted-subset donors had higher generation probabilities. Because the study included a small number of donors, the genetic and exposure-history diversity represented was limited. When a few donors were compared, the shared fraction of clonotypes was 5% to 6.5% for naive CD4, approximately 3.3% for naive CD8, about 2.4% for memory CD4, and approximately 0.4% for memory CD8. Incomplete sequencing was indicated by rarefaction of sorted-subset datasets, despite the large sequencing depth. Estimated clonotype richness was generally larger for naive than for memory subsets.

Using the deep immunoSEQ assay, TCR CDR3 regions were amplified from genomic DNA by multiplex PCR. Genomic DNA extracted from each cell subset was distributed evenly over all wells of several immunoSEQ 96-well plates, and each plate served as one replicate. For sorted subsets, roughly 0.2 ug genomic DNA, equal to tens of thousands of T cell genomes, was loaded into each replicate PCR. Purified libraries were quantified with a Qubit 3.0 fluorometer, sized on a Bioanalyzer 2100, and re-quantified with the KAPA Library Quantification kit. A separate single-read 150-cycle Illumina NextSeq 550 flow cell was used to sequence each immunoSEQ 96-well plate. Per the original workflow: Because only junctional sequences without quality scores were contained in the immunoSEQ output, filtering matching that applied to full-length reads could not be performed. Sequences were annotated with PyIR, a Python wrapper for IgBLAST v1.9, using IMGT germline references to assign V/J genes and CDR3. Any read was removed if the V/J assignment was weak (E-value above 1e-6), the CDR3 was missing, or the read contained stop codons, out-of-frame junctions, or ambiguous translated residues. V3J clonotypes were defined as sequences sharing the same inferred V gene, J gene, and CDR3 amino acid sequence. The percentage overlap between two repertoires was calculated by dividing the number of shared unique clonotypes by the size of the smaller repertoire. Repertoire richness was assessed with RTK rarefaction, the Chao1 estimator, and Recon v2.1 estimates of unobserved clonotypes. Generation probabilities for all TCRbeta clonotypes obtained by the gDNA method from a handful of donors were computed using OLGA. The source is immuneACCESS, and TCRdb retained only in-frame sequences with V and J called. Part of the clones is not carried over; for the studies checked, unresolved V genes explain less than half of this, and the remainder is unexplained. That table gives V, J and clone size, and the DNA gave D and trimming. The sample has some 600,000 clones on record, approximately 96% of them singletons. The ten largest clones represent approximately 0.12% of the sample.

Remarks on this clone: The specificity of this receptor is unknown. Base qualities are not at hand, and no much larger clone is one base apart.

V is pruned by 4 bases and J by 5 bases, leaving 5 bases of the junction without a gene match. CDR3 length: 14 amino acids, cysteine to phenylalanine. This entry keeps only the CDR3 DNA: 42 bases, framed from base 1. Based on the germline V gene (reference sequence), the CDR1 and CDR2 sequences are MNHEY and SMNVEV. CD8 naive samples were CD45RO-negative cells positively selected for CCR7, giving a CD45RA+CCR7+ population that excluded TemRA cells. The donors were healthy, HIV-negative adults who had no recently reported acute infections or vaccinations. Every donor was a Caucasian adult living in Nashville, Tennessee, USA. After blood collection by leukapheresis, PBMCs were isolated using Ficoll-Histopaque density gradient centrifugation and then cryopreserved in the vapor phase of liquid nitrogen. Analytical flow cytometry was used to check the purity and quantity of every magnetically sorted T cell population. Genomic DNA was isolated from every sorted fraction and measured by UV absorbance on a Nanodrop 2000c.

The receptor chain draws on TRBV27 and TRBJ1-2, with 9 central nucleotides matching TRBD1. The receptor was derived from a woman under 40 in good health. Sequencing used naive CD8+ T cells sorted from blood. The cell subset or site label corresponds to: CD45RA+CCR7+. Here the CDR3 is given as CASSWDRAQYGYTF. The DNA is TGTGCCAGCAGTTGGGACAGGGCCCAATATGGCTACACCTTC.